Following are 10 T cell receptor beta chains from one sample sequenced in a study of control samples from healthy donors and cancer patients. Sequencing was performed with immunoSEQ multiplex PCR; in TCRdb, only in-frame clones are kept and a portion is missing. Of 85,000 to 90,000 clones listed, approximately 89% are singletons. Material for sequencing was blood. The receptors originated from a man aged 25-45 years in good health.

V gene TRBV5-1 combines with J gene TRBJ2-7, with D possibly being TRBD1 (6 bases). Germline loops: CDR1 SGHRS, CDR2 YFSETQ. V was pared by 4 bases and J by 5 bases, with 22 bases between. The CDR3 has 16 residues. The CDR3, as DNA: TGCGCCAGCAGCCCAAATGACAGGCTCAGGGCCCACGAGCAGTACTTC. It encodes CASSPNDRLRAHEQYF.

The rearrangement uses TRBV9 and TRBJ1-5; D not certain. Germline V gene lookup returns CDR1 SGDLS and CDR2 YYNGEE. This CDR3 comprises 17 residues. Trimming removed 0 bases from V and 7 bases from J, with 20 bases in between. The CDR3 protein is CASSVGIESGKDQPQHF. As DNA, the CDR3 is TGTGCCAGCAGCGTAGGGATCGAGTCGGGTAAGGACCAGCCCCAGCATTTT.

The CDR3 is CASSPSASVGSSTDTQYF. DNA of the CDR3: TGTGCCAGCTCACCATCAGCTAGCGTAGGATCTAGCACAGATACGCAGTATTTT. The chain has TRBV18 and TRBJ2-3, with D possibly matching TRBD2 (6 bases). Trimming cost V 2 bases and J 0 bases, with 18 bases left between them. The CDR3 loop spans 18 amino acids. CDR1 is KGHSH, CDR2 LQKENI, per germline.

CDR3 nucleotides: TGTGCCACCAGTGATGCCGGGACGAGTTACAATGAGCAGTTCTTC. Its translation is CATSDAGTSYNEQFF. V usage is TRBV24-1 and J usage is TRBJ2-1; D tentatively reads TRBD1 or TRBD2 (5 bases each). Germline assignment: CDR1 KGHDR and CDR2 SFDVKD. V lost 3 bases and J 4 bases, leaving 12 bases between the germline ends. There are 15 residues in the CDR3.

The chain recombines TRBV4-1 with TRBJ2-7; 7 bases map to TRBD2. This CDR3 spans 13 amino acids. V trimming: 1 base; J trimming: 7 bases; junction bases outside the gene matches: 4. Germline assignment: CDR1 MGHRA and CDR2 YSYEKL. CDR3 amino acids: CASSQARAGEQYV. The DNA for the CDR3 is TGCGCCAGCAGCCAAGCAAGAGCGGGGGAGCAGTACGTC.

The J gene is TRBJ2-3, the V gene TRBV30; D gene uncertain. The CDR3 spans 11 residues. The germline gives CDR1 GTSNPN, CDR2 SVGIG (reference sequence). With 3 bases removed from V and 5 bases from J, the gap between germline ends came to 6 bases. CDR3 sequence reads: CAWRPVDTQYF. The CDR3 DNA is TGTGCCTGGAGGCCGGTAGATACGCAGTATTTT.

The rearrangement uses TRBV24-1 and TRBJ2-3; D possibly corresponds to TRBD2 (6 bases). With 3 bases removed from V and 2 bases from J, the gap between germline ends came to 11 bases. CDR1 is KGHDR and CDR2 is SFDVKD in the germline V gene. The CDR3 length is 15 residues. The CDR3 loop is CATSDPGLYTDTQYF. The CDR3 bases are TGTGCCACCAGTGATCCGGGACTTTACACAGATACGCAGTATTTT.

This clone was counted a single time. The V and J genes are TRBV29-1 and TRBJ2-3; D remains ambiguous. The germline V gene encodes CDR1 SQVTM and CDR2 ANQGSEA. This CDR3 region has 11 residues. The V end was cut by 3 bases, the J end by 6 bases, with 7 bases between. In DNA form, the CDR3 reads TGCAGCGTTGATACCACCGATACGCAGTATTTT. It is translated as CSVDTTDTQYF.

This clone is a singleton in its sample. The chain joins TRBV24-1 to TRBJ1-5; 8 bases line up with TRBD1. The CDR3 consists of 15 residues. The germline CDR1 and CDR2 sequences are KGHDR and SFDVKD. The V gene end was trimmed by 4 bases and the J gene end by 6 bases; junction bases not matched to a gene: 7. The CDR3 loop is CATSDADRGGQPQHF. The CDR3 DNA is TGTGCCACCAGTGACGCTGACAGGGGAGGTCAGCCCCAGCATTTT.

The rearrangement uses TRBV18 and TRBJ2-2; the D is unclear. CDR1 and CDR2 (germline): KGHSH, LQKENI. Trimming removed 0 bases at V and 1 base at J, with 3 bases between. The CDR3 spans 14 residues. The CDR3, as DNA: TGTGCCAGCTCACCACCGATGAACACCGGGGAGCTGTTTTTT. Translated, it gives CASSPPMNTGELFF.